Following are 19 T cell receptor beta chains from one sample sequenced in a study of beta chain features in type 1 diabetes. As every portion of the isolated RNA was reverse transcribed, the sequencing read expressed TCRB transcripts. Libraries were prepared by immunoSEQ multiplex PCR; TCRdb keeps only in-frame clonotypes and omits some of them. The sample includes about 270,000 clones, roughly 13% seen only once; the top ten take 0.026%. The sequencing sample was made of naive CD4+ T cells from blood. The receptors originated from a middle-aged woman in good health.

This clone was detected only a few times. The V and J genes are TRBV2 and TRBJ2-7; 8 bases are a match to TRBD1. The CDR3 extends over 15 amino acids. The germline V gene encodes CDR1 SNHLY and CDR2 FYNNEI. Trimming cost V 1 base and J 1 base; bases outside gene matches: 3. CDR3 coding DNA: TGTGCCAGCAGTGAAGGCCAGGGGGCTTCCTACGAGCAGTACTTC. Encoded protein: CASSEGQGASYEQYF. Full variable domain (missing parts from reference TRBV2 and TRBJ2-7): EPEVTQTPSHQVTQMGQEVILRCVPISNHLYFYWYRQILGQKVEFLVSFYNNEISEKSEIFDDQFSVERPDGSNFTLKIRSTKLEDSAMYFCASSEGQGASYEQYFGPGTRLTVT.

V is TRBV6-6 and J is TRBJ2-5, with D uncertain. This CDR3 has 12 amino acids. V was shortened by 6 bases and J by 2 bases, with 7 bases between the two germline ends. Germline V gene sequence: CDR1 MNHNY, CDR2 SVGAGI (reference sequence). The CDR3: CASRRLQETQYF. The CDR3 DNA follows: TGTGCCAGCAGGCGATTACAAGAGACCCAGTACTTC.

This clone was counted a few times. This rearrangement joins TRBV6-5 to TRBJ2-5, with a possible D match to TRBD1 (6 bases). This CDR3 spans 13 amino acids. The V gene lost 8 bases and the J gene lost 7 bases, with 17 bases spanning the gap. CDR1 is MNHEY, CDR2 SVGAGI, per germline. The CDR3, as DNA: TGTGCCAGCCTCCTGAGGGGGTCGGGGACCCAGTACTTC. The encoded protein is CASLLRGSGTQYF.

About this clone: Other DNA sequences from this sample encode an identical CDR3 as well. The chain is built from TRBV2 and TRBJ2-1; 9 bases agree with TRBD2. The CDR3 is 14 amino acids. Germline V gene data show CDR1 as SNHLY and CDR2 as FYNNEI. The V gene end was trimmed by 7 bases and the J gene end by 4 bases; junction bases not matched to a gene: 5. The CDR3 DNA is TGTGCCAGCAAAGCGGGGGGCTCTTACAATGAGCAGTTCTTC. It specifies CASKAGGSYNEQFF.

CDR3 in amino acids: CASSPLSGGYGVGETQYF. The CDR3 bases are TGTGCCAGCTCACCACTATCAGGGGGCTACGGTGTTGGGGAGACCCAGTACTTC. V and J are TRBV18 and TRBJ2-5; 8 nucleotides line up with TRBD1. CDR1 is KGHSH and CDR2 is LQKENI in the germline V gene. This CDR3 has 18 residues. The junction had 15 bases not matched to a gene; V was cut back by 1 base and J by 5 bases.

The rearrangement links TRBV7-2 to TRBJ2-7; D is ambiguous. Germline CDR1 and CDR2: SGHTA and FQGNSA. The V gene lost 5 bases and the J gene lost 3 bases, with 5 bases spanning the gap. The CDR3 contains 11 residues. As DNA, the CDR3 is TGTGCCAGCAGCCGTCGCTACGAGCAGTACTTC. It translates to CASSRRYEQYF.

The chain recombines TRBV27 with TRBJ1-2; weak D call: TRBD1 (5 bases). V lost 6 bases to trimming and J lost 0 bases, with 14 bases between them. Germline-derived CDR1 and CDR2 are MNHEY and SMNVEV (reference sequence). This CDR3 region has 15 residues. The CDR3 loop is CASSSRVTSNYGYTF. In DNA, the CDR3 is TGTGCCAGCAGCTCCAGGGTGACCTCTAACTATGGCTACACCTTC.

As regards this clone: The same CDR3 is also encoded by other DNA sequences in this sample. The CDR3 nucleotides are TGTGCCAGCAGCTTAGCCGGGTATGGCTACACCTTC. Translated: CASSLAGYGYTF. This chain connects TRBV7-2 to TRBJ1-2; D unresolved. The CDR3 is 12 amino acids. CDR1 and CDR2 (germline): SGHTA, FQGNSA. V dropped 0 bases and J dropped 5 bases, with 4 bases sitting between them. Together with reference TRBV7-2 and TRBJ1-2, the CDR3 gives the full variable domain: GAGVSQSPSNKVTEKGKDVELRCDPISGHTALYWYRQSLGQGLEFLIYFQGNSAPDKSGLPSDRFSAERTGGSVSTLTIQRTQQEDSAVYLCASSLAGYGYTFGSGTRLTVV.

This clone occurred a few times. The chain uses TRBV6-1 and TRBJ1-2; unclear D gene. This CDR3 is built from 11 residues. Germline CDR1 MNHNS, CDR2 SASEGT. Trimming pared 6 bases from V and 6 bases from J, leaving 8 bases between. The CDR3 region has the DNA TGTGCCAGCAGCCCCGTCGATGGCTACACCTTC. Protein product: CASSPVDGYTF.

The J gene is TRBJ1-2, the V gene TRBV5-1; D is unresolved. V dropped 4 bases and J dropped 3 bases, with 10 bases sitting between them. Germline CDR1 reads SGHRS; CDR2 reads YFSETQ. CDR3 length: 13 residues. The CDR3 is CASSRFLDYGYTF. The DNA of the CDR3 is TGCGCCAGCAGCCGGTTCTTGGACTATGGCTACACCTTC. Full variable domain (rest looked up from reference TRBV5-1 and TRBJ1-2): KAGVTQTPRYLIKTRGQQVTLSCSPISGHRSVSWYQQTPGQGLQFLFEYFSETQRNKGNFPGRFSGRQFSNSRSEMNVSTLELGDSALYLCASSRFLDYGYTFGSGTRLTVV.

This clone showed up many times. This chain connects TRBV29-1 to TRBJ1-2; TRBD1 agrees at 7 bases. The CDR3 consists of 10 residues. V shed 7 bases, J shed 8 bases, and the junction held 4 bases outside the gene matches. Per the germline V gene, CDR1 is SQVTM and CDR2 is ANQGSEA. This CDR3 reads CSAGTEGYTF. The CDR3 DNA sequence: TGCAGCGCCGGGACAGAGGGCTACACCTTC.

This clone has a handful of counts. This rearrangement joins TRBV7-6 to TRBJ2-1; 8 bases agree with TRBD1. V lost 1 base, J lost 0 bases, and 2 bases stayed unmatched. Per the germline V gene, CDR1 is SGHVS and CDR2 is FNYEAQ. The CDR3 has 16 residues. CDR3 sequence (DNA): TGTGCCAGCAGCTTAGGGACAGGGATCTCCTACAATGAGCAGTTCTTC. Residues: CASSLGTGISYNEQFF.

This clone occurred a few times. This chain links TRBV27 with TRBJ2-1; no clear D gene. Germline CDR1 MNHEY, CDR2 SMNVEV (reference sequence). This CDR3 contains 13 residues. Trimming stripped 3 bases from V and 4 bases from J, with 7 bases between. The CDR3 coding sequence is TGTGCCAGCAGTTTCCGGGTGTACAATGAGCAGTTCTTC. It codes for CASSFRVYNEQFF.

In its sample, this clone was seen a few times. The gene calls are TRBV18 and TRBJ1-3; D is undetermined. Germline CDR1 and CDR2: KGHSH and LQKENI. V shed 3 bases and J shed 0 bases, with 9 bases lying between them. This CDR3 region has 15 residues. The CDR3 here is CASSPRTISGNTIYF. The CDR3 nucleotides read TGTGCCAGCTCACCCCGCACAATCTCTGGAAACACCATATATTTT. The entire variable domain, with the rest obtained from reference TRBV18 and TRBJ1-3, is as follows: NAGVMQNPRHLVRRRGQEARLRCSPMKGHSHVYWYRQLPEEGLKFMVYLQKENIIDESGMPKERFSAEFPKEGPSILRIQQVVRGDSAAYFCASSPRTISGNTIYFGEGSWLTVV.

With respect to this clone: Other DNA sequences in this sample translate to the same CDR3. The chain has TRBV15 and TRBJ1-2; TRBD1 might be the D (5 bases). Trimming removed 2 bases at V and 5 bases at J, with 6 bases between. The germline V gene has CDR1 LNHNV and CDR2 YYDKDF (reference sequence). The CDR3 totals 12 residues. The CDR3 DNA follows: TGTGCCACCAGCAGACAGGGATATGGCTACACCTTC. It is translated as CATSRQGYGYTF.

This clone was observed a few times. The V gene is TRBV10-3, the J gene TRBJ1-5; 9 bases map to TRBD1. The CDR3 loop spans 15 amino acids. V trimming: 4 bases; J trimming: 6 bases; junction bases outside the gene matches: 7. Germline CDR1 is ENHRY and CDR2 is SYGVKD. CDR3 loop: CAISGGQGPGQPQHF. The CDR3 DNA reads TGTGCCATCAGTGGGGGACAGGGACCGGGTCAGCCCCAGCATTTT.

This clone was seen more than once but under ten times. CDR3 sequence: CASNRLLEGEQFF. The CDR3 DNA sequence: TGTGCCAGCAACCGCCTCCTTGAGGGTGAGCAGTTCTTC. The rearrangement links TRBV7-9 to TRBJ2-1; D is possibly TRBD2 (5 bases). Germline V CDR1 and CDR2: SEHNR, FQNEAQ (reference sequence). The CDR3 contains 13 residues. The V end was cut by 7 bases, the J end by 9 bases, with 16 bases between.

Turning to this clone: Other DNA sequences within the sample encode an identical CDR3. The CDR3 loop reads CASSIRGQPSYEQYF. The CDR3, as DNA: TGTGCCAGTAGTATAAGGGGACAGCCCTCCTACGAGCAGTACTTC. The chain couples TRBV19 to TRBJ2-7, with 7 bases fitting TRBD1. Germline CDR1 reads LNHDA; CDR2 reads SQIVND (reference sequence). This CDR3 is built from 15 residues. J was trimmed by 0 bases and V by 2 bases; bases with no gene match: 4.

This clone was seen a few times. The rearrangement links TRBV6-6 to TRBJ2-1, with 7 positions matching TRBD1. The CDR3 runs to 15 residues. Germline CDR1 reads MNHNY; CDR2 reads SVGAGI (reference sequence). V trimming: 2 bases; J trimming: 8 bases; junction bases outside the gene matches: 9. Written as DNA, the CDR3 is TGTGCCAGCAGTTACGACCAAGGGACAGCTTATGAGCAGTTCTTC. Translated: CASSYDQGTAYEQFF.